This T cell receptor beta chain came from a study of control samples from healthy donors and cancer patients. Trimming cost V 5 bases and J 7 bases; bases outside gene matches: 8. Per germline, CDR1 MGHRA and CDR2 YSYEKL. The CDR3 loop spans 14 amino acids. Measured with immunoSEQ multiplex PCR; TCRdb has only the in-frame clones, and not every one. The sample has about 190,000 clones; roughly nine tenths are singletons. Sequenced material: blood. This clonotype was obtained from a man aged 25-40 years in good health. J is TRBJ2-1 and V is TRBV4-1; 7 bases line up with TRBD1. CDR3 nucleotides: TGCGCCAGCAGCATTAACATACAGGGGAATGAGCAGTTCTTC. This encodes CASSINIQGNEQFF.